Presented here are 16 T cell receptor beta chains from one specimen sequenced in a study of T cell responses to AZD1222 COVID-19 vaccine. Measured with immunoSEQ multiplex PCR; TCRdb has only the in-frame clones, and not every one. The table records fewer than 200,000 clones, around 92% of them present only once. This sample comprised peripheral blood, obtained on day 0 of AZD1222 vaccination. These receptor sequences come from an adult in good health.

CDR3 DNA sequence: TGCGCCAGCAAAGAAGGGACAGGGGTAAGCGGAAACACCATATATTTT. Protein sequence: CASKEGTGVSGNTIYF. The chain carries TRBV4-1 and TRBJ1-3, with TRBD1 matching 10 bases. The ends lost 7 bases at V and 4 bases at J; junction bases unmatched: 10. The germline V gene has CDR1 MGHRA and CDR2 YSYEKL. The CDR3 contains 16 residues.

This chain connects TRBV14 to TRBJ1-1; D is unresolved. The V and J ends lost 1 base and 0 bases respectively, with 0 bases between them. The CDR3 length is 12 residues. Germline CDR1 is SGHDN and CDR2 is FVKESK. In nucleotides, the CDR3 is TGTGCCAGCAGCCAAGTGAACACTGAAGCTTTCTTT. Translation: CASSQVNTEAFF.

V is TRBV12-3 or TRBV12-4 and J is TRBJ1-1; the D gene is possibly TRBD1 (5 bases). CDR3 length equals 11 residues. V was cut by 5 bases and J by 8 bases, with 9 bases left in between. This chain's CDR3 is CASSPDSEAFF. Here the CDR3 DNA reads TGTGCCAGCAGTCCCGACAGCGAAGCTTTCTTT.

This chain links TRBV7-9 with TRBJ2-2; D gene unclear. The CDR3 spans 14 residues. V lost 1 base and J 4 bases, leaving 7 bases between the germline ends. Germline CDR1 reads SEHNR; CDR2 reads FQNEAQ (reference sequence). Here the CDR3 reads CASSLEGTTGELFF. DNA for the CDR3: TGTGCCAGCAGCTTAGAAGGCACCACCGGGGAGCTGTTTTTT.

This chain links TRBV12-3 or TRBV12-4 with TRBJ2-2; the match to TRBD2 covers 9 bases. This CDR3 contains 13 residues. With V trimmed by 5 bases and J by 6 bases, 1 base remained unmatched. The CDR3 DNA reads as TGTGCCAGCAGTAGGACTAGCGCCGGGGAGCTGTTTTTT. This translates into CASSRTSAGELFF.

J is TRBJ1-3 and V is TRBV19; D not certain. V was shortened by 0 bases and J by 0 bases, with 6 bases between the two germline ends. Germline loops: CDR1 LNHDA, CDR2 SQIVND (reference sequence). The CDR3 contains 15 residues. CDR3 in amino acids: CASSIDRSSGNTIYF. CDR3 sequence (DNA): TGTGCCAGTAGTATAGACAGAAGCTCTGGAAACACCATATATTTT.

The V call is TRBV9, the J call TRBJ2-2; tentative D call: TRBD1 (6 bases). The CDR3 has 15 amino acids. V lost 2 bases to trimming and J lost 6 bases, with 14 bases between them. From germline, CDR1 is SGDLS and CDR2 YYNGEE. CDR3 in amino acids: CASSVVSQGPGELFF. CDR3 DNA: TGTGCCAGCAGCGTCGTCAGTCAGGGGCCCGGGGAGCTGTTTTTT.

The DNA of the CDR3 is TGCAGCGTGCAAAATAACGCCCAAGAGACCCAGTACTTC. Translating it yields CSVQNNAQETQYF. V usage is TRBV29-1 and J usage is TRBJ2-5; no definite D call. This CDR3 contains 13 residues. Trimming left V 6 bases short and J 1 base short, with 12 bases between. Germline V gene lookup returns CDR1 SQVTM and CDR2 ANQGSEA.

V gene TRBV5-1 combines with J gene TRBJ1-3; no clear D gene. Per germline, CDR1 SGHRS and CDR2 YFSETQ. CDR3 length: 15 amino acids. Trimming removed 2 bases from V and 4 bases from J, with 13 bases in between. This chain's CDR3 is CASSLIPLEGNTIYF. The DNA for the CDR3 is TGCGCCAGCAGCTTAATCCCTTTGGAGGGAAACACCATATATTTT.

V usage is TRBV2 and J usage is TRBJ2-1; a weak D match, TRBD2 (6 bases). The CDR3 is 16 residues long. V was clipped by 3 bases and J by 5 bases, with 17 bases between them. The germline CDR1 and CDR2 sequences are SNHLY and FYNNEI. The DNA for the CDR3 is TGTGCCAGCAGTGAGATAGCGGTAATGGGTCACAATGAGCAGTTCTTC. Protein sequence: CASSEIAVMGHNEQFF.

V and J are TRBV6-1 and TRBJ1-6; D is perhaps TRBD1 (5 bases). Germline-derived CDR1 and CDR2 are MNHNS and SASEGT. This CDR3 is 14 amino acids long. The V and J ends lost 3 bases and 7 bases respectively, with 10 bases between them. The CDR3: CASSESWGNSPLHF. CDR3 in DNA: TGTGCCAGCAGTGAGTCATGGGGGAATTCACCCCTCCACTTT.

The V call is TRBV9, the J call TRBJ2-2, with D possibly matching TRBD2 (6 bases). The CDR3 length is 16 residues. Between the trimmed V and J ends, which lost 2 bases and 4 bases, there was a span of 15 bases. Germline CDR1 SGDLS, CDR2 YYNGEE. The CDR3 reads CASSVSGGRSTGELFF. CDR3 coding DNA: TGTGCCAGCAGCGTTTCCGGGGGTCGGAGCACCGGGGAGCTGTTTTTT. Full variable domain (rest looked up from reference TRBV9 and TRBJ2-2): DSGVTQTPKHLITATGQRVTLRCSPRSGDLSVYWYQQSLDQGLQFLIQYYNGEERAKGNILERFSAQQFPDLHSELNLSSLELGDSALYFCASSVSGGRSTGELFFGEGSRLTVL.

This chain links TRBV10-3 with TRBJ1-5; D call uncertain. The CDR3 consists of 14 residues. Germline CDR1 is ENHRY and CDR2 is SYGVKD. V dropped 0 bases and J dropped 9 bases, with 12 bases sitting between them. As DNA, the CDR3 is TGTGCCATCAGTGAGTCGCAGACCACTCGGCCCCAGCATTTT. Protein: CAISESQTTRPQHF.

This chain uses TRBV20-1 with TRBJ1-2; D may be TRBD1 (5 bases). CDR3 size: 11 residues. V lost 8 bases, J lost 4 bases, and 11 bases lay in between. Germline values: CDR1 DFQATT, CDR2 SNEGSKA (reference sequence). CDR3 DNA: TGCAGTAGGACGGGGGGCTATGGCTACACCTTC. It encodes CSRTGGYGYTF.

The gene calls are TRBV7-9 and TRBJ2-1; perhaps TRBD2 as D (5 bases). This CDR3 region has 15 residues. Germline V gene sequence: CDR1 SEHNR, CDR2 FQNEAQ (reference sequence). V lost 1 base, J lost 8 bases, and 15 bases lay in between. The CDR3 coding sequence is TGTGCCAGCAGCTTAGGCTTGCAGGAGGAGTATGAGCAGTTCTTC. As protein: CASSLGLQEEYEQFF.

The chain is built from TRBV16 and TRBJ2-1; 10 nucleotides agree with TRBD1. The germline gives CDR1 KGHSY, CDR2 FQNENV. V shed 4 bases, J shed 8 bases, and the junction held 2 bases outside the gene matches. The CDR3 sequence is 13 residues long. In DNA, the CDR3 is TGTGCCAGCAGCCGGGGGACAGGGGATGAGCAGTTCTTC. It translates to CASSRGTGDEQFF.